The clone carrying this T cell receptor beta chain was seen more than once but under ten times. What it binds is unknown. The data are from a study of T cells after yellow fever vaccination. Study-level results: Post-booster repertoires again held most primary-vaccination clones (about 96% CD4, roughly 88% CD8).

A 5'RACE template-switching step, the method used to make TCR cDNA, added a universal primer site and UMIs. TCRdb ran MiXCR on the 5' RACE reads and lists one entry per CDR3 protein. The repertoire has approximately 300,000 distinct CDR3 sequences, 8.7% of them found once; the top ten carry more than 15%. The CDR3 has 15 residues. The germline CDR1 and CDR2 sequences are SGHTA and FQGNSA. The V end was cut by 5 bases, the J end by 10 bases, with 22 bases between. J is TRBJ2-3 and V is TRBV7-2, with D unresolved. This clonotype originated in a man aged 18 to 35 who received the YFV17D yellow fever vaccine. The source material was PBMCs, sampled on the day of the first yellow fever vaccination. The CDR3 DNA reads TGTGCCAGCAGCCTCCCGCCAACAGTCGAAGTTCCGCAGTATTTT. Translating gives CASSLPPTVEVPQYF.